This entry is about one T cell receptor (beta chain). Its antigen is unidentified. These data belong to a study of vaccination effects on CD4 cells after COVID-19. With the ViraFEST assay, the study expanded antigen-specific CD4+ T cells using viral peptide pools, then sequenced them. The authors isolated CD4+ T cells after 9 to 10 days of culture. Vaccinated recipients, who were negative for nucleocapsid antibodies, had no history of SARS-CoV-2 infection. Assay used: immunoSEQ multiplex PCR; TCRdb lists only in-frame clones, some missing. The sample yields 50,000 to 65,000 clones, 75% to 85% seen once. Study-wide results and limits: Pronounced clonal contraction occurred in clones induced by infection and by vaccine late after vaccination.

Trimming pared 4 bases from V and 1 base from J, leaving 7 bases between. The CDR3 runs to 13 residues. The source was CD4+ T cells from PBMCs cultured with HCoV-229E spike peptides, collected before COVID-19 vaccination. The chain employs TRBV12-3 or TRBV12-4 and TRBJ1-1; D is unresolved. The sequence was collected from a human donor who received a COVID-19 vaccine. The CDR3 here is CASSSDRNTEAFF. The CDR3 DNA reads TGTGCCAGCAGTTCTGACCGGAACACTGAAGCTTTCTTT.